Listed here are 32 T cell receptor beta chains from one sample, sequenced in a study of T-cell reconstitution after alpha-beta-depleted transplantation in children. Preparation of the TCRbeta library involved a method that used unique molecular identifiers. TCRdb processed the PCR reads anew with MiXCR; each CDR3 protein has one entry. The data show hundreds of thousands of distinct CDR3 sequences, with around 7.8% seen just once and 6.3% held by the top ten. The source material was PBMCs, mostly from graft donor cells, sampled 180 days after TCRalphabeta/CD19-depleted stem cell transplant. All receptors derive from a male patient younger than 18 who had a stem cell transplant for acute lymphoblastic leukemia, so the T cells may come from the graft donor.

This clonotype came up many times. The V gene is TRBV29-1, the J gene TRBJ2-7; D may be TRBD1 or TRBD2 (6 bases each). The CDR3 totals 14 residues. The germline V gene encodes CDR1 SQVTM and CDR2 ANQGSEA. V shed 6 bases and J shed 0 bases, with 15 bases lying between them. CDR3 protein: CSVGGSFSSYEQYF. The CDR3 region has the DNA TGCAGCGTCGGGGGCAGCTTTAGCTCCTACGAGCAGTACTTC.

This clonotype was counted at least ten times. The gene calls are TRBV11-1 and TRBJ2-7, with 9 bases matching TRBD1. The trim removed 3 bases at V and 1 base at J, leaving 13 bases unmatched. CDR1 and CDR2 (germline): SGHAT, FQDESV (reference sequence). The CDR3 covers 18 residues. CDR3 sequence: CASSLGLAGQGRSYEQYF. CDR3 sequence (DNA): TGTGCCAGCAGCTTGGGGCTCGCTGGACAGGGGCGATCCTACGAGCAGTACTTC.

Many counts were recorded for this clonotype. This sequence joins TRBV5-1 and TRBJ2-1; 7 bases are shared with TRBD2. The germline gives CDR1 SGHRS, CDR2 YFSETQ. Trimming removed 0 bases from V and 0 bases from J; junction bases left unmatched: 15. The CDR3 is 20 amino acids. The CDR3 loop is CASSLAGWEGLVGSYNEQFF. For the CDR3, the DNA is TGCGCCAGCAGCTTGGCCGGGTGGGAGGGCCTAGTTGGCTCCTACAATGAGCAGTTCTTC.

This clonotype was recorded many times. The CDR3 is CASSPPGLSYNEQFF. The DNA for the CDR3 is TGTGCCAGCAGTCCTCCGGGACTATCCTACAATGAGCAGTTCTTC. The chain carries TRBV2 and TRBJ2-1; 7 bases match TRBD2. The germline V gene encodes CDR1 SNHLY and CDR2 FYNNEI. The trim removed 5 bases at V and 1 base at J, leaving 5 bases unmatched. The CDR3 loop spans 15 amino acids.

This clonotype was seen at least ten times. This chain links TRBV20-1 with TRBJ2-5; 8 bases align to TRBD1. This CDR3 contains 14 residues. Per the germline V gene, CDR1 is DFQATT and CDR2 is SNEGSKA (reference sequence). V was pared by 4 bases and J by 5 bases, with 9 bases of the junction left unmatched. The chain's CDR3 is CSANPRQGRETQYF. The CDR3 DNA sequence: TGCAGTGCTAATCCAAGACAGGGGAGGGAGACCCAGTACTTC.

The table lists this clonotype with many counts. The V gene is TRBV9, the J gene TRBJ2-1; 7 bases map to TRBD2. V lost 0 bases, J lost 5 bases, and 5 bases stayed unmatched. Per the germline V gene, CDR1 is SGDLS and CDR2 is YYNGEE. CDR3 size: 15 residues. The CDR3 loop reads CASSVDRLADNEQFF. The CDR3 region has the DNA TGTGCCAGCAGCGTAGATCGACTAGCAGACAATGAGCAGTTCTTC.

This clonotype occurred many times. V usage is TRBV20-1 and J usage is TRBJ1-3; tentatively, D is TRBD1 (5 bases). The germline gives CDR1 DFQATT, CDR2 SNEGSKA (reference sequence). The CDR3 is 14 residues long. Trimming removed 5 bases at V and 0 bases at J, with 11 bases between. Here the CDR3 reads CSAWDANSGNTIYF. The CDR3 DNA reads TGCAGTGCTTGGGACGCCAACTCTGGAAACACCATATATTTT.

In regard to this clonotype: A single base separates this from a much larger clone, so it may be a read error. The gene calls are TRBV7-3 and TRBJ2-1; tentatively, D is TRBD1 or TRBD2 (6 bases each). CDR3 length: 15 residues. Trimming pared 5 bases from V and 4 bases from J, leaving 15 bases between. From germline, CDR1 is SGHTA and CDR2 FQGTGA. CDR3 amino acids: CASSINPGAYNEQFF. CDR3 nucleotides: TGTGCCAGCAGCATAAACCCGGGGGCGTACAATGAGCAGTTCTTC.

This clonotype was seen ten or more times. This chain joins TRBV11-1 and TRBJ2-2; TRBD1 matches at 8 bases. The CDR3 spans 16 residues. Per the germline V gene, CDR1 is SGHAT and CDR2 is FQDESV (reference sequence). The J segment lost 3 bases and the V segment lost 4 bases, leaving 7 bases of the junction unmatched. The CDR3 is CASSSGGVWDTGELFF. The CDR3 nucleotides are TGTGCCAGCAGCTCAGGGGGCGTTTGGGACACCGGGGAGCTGTTTTTT.

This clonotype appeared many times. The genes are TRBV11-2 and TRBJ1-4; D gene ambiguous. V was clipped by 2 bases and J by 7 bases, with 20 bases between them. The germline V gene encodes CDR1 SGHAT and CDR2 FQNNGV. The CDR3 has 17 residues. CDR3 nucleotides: TGTGCCAGCAGCTTAAACCCTCTAGGGCGCGGAGGTGAAAAACTGTTTTTT. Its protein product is CASSLNPLGRGGEKLFF.

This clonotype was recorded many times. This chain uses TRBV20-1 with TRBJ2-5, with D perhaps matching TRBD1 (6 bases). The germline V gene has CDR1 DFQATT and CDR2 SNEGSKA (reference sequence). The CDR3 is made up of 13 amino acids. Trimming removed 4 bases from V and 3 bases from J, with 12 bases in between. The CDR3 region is CSATPGTKETQYF. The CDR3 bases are TGCAGTGCTACACCCGGGACAAAAGAGACCCAGTACTTC.

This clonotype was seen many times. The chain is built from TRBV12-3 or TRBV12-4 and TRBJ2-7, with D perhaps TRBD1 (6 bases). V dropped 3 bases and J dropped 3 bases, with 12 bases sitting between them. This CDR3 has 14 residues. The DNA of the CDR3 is TGTGCCAGCAGTTTCTGGGGACACGACTACGAGCAGTACTTC. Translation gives CASSFWGHDYEQYF.

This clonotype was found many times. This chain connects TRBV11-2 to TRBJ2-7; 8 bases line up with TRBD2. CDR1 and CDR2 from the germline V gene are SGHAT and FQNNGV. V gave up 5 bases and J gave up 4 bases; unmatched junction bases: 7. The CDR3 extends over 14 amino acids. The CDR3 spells CASSRPGLGYEQYF. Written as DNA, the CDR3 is TGTGCCAGCAGCCGACCGGGACTAGGGTACGAGCAGTACTTC.

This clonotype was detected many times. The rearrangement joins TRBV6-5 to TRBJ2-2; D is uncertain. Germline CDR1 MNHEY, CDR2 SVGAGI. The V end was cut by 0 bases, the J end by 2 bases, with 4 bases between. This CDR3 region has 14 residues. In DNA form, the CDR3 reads TGTGCCAGCAGTTACTCCCATAACACCGGGGAGCTGTTTTTT. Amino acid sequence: CASSYSHNTGELFF.

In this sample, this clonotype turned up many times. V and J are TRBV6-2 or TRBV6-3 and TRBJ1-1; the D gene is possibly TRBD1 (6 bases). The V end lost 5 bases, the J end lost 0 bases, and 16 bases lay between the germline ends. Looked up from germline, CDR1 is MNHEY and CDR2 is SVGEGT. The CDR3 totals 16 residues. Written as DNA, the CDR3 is TGTGCCAGCAGTCGCGGACAGCATTCTCTGAACACTGAAGCTTTCTTT. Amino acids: CASSRGQHSLNTEAFF.

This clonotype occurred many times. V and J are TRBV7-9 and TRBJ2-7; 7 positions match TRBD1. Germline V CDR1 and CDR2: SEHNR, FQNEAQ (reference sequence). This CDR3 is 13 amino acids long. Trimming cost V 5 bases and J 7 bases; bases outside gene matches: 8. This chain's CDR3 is CASSDPQGWEQYF. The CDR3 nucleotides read TGTGCCAGCAGCGACCCACAGGGGTGGGAGCAGTACTTC.

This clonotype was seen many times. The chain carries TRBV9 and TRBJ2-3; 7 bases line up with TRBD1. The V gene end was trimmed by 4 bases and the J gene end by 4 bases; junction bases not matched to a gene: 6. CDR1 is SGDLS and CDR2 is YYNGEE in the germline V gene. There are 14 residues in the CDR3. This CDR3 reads CASSTQGWSDTQYF. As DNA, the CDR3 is TGTGCCAGCAGCACACAGGGGTGGTCAGATACGCAGTATTTT.

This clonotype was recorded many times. CDR3 coding DNA: TGCGCCAGCAATAGCGGACATTATGGCTACACCTTC. This codes for CASNSGHYGYTF. This rearrangement joins TRBV5-1 to TRBJ1-2; tentatively, D is TRBD1 (5 bases). Germline loops: CDR1 SGHRS, CDR2 YFSETQ. The CDR3 runs 12 residues. V dropped 6 bases and J dropped 5 bases, with 11 bases sitting between them.

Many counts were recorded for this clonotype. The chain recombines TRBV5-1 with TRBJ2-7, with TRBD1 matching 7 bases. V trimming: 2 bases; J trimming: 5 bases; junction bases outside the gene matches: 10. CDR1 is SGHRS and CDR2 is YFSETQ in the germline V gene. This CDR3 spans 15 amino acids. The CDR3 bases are TGCGCCAGCAGCTTCCGGGCAGGGGGTCACCACGAGCAGTACTTC. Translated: CASSFRAGGHHEQYF.

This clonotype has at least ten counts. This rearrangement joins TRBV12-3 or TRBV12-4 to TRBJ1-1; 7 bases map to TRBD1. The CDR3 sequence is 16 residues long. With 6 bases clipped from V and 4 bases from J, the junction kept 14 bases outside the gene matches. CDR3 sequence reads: CASSPMTGLDGTEAFF. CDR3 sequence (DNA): TGTGCCAGCAGCCCGATGACAGGGCTTGACGGCACTGAAGCTTTCTTT.

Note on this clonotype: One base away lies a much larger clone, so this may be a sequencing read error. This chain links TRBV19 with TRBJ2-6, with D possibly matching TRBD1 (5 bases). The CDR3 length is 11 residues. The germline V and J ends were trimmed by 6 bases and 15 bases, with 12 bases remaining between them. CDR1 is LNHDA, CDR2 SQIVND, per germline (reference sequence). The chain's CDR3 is CASSPGGALTF. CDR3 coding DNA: TGTGCCAGTAGCCCCGGTGGGGCCCTGACTTTC.

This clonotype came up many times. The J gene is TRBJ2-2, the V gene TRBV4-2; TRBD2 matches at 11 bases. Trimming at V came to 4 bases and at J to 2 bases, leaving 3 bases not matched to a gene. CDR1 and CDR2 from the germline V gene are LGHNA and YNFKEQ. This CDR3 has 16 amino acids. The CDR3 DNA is TGTGCCAGCAGCCGTCTAGCGGGGGGTAACACCGGGGAGCTGTTTTTT. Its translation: CASSRLAGGNTGELFF.

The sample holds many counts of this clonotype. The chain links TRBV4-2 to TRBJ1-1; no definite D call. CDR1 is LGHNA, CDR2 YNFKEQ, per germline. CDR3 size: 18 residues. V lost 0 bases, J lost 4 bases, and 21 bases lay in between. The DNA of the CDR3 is TGTGCCAGCAGCCAAGATCGACGGGCCCCAGGAGGAACCACTGAAGCTTTCTTT. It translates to CASSQDRRAPGGTTEAFF.

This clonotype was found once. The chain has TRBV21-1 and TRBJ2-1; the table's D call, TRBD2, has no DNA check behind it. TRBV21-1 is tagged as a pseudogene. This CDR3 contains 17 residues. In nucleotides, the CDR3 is TGTGCCAGCAGCAAAGTAGAGACTAGCGGGGTGTACAATGAGCAGTTCTTC. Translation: CASSKVETSGVYNEQFF.

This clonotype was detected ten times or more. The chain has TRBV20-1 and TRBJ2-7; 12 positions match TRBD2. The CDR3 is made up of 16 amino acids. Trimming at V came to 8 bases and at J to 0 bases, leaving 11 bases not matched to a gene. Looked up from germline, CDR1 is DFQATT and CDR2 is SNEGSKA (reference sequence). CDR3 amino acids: CSPTGLAGLFSYEQYF. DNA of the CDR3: TGCAGTCCCACGGGACTAGCGGGCCTATTCTCCTACGAGCAGTACTTC.

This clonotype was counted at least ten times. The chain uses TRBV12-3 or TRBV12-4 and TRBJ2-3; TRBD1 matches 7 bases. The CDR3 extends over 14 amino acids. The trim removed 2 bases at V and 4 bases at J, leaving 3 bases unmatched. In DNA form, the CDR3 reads TGTGCCAGCAGTTTATTCCAGGGGGCAGATACGCAGTATTTT. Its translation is CASSLFQGADTQYF.

The CDR3, as DNA: TGTGCCAGCAGCCCCCTGAAGGGGCCACTGAGCTCCTACAATGAGCAGTTCTTC. The encoded protein is CASSPLKGPLSSYNEQFF. The chain recombines TRBV11-2 with TRBJ2-1; D may be TRBD1 (5 bases). Germline values: CDR1 SGHAT, CDR2 FQNNGV. The CDR3 extends over 18 amino acids. The germline V and J ends were trimmed by 5 bases and 0 bases, with 20 bases remaining between them. Variable domain in full (rest from reference TRBV11-2 and TRBJ2-1): EAGVAQSPRYKIIEKRQSVAFWCNPISGHATLYWYQQILGQGPKLLIQFQNNGVVDDSQLPKDRFSAERLKGVDSTLKIQPAKLEDSAVYLCASSPLKGPLSSYNEQFFGPGTRLTVL.

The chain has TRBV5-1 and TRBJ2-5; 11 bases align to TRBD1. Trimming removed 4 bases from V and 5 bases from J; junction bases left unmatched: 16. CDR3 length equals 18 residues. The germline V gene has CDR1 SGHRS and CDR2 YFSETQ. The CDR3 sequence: CASSRARTGGVSSETQYF. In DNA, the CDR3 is TGCGCCAGCAGCCGAGCCAGGACAGGGGGCGTCTCTTCGGAGACCCAGTACTTC.

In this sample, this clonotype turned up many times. The CDR3 bases are TGTGCCATCAGATTATTAGGGACCGATGGCTACACCTTC. The encoded protein is CAIRLLGTDGYTF. V is TRBV10-3 and J is TRBJ1-2; D possibly corresponds to TRBD1 (5 bases). CDR1 ENHRY and CDR2 SYGVKD come from the germline V gene. The CDR3 covers 13 residues. The V gene lost 6 bases and the J gene lost 6 bases, with 14 bases spanning the gap.

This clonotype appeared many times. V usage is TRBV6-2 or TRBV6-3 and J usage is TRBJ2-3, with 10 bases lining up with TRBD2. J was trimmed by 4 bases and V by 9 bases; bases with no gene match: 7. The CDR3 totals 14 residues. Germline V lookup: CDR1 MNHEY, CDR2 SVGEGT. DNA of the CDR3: TGTGCCAGTCGAGCGGGGGGGCCGCCAGATACGCAGTATTTT. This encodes CASRAGGPPDTQYF.

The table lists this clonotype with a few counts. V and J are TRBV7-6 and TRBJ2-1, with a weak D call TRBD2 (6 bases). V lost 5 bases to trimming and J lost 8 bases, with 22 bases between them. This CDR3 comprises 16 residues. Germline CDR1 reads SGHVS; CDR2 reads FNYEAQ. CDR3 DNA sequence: TGTGCCAGCAGCGCTAGACTAGTTGAAGTCCTCGATGAGCAGTTCTTC. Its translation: CASSARLVEVLDEQFF.

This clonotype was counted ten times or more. The CDR3 nucleotides read TGTGCCAGCAGCCCAGGGACTAGGGGAAACATTCAGTACTTC. Its translation: CASSPGTRGNIQYF. J is TRBJ2-4 and V is TRBV9, with 8 bases matching TRBD2. The CDR3 loop spans 14 amino acids. Germline CDR1 and CDR2: SGDLS and YYNGEE. The J segment lost 6 bases and the V segment lost 4 bases, leaving 6 bases of the junction unmatched.